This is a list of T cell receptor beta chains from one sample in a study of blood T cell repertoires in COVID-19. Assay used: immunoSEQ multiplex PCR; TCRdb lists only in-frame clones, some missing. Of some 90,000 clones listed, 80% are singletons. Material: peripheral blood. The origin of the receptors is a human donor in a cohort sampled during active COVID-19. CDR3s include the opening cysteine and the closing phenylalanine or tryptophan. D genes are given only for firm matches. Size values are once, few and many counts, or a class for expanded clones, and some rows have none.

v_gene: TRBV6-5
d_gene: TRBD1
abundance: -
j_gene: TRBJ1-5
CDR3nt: TGTGCCAGCAGTTACTACCCGACAGGGGGGGATCAGCCCCAGCATTTT
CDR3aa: CASSYYPTGGDQPQHF

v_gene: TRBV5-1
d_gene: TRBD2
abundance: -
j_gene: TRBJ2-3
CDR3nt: TGCGCCAGCAGCCCTAGCGGGAGTCCGGATACGCAGTATTTT
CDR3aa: CASSPSGSPDTQYF

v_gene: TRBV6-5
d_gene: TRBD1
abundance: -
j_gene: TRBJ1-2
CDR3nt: TGTGCCAGCAGCGCTACGACAGGGGGTTATGGCTACACCTTC
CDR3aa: CASSATTGGYGYTF

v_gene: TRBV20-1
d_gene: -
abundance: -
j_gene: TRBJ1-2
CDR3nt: TGCAGGCAAGACAGTAACTATGGCTACACCTTC
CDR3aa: CRQDSNYGYTF

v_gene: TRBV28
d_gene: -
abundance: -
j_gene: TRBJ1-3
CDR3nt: TGTGCCAGCAGTGGTGGGGGAGGAGGAAACACCATATATTTT
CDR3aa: CASSGGGGGNTIYF

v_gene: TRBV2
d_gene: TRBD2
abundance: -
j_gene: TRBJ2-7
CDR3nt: TGTGCCAGCGCCGCGGGAGCCTACGAGCAGTACTTC
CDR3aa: CASAAGAYEQYF

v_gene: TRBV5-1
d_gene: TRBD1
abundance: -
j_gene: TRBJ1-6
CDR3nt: TGCGCCAGCAGCTTGGGGACAGGGCATAATTCACCCCTCCACTTT
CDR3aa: CASSLGTGHNSPLHF

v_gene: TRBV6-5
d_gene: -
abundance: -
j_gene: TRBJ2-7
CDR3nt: TGTGCCAGCAGTTACCCGGACAATCCTATGTCCTACGAGCAGTACTTC
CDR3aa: CASSYPDNPMSYEQYF

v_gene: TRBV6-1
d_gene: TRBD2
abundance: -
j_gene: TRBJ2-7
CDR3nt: TGTGCCAGCAGTGAAGGAATAGCGGGCGGGTCCCTTTACGAGCAGTACTTC
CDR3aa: CASSEGIAGGSLYEQYF

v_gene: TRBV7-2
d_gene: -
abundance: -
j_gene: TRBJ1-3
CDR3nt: TGTGCCAGCAGCCGCGGGGCAGTTGTCTCTGGAAACACCATATATTTT
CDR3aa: CASSRGAVVSGNTIYF

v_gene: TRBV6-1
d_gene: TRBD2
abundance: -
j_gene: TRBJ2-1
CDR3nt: TGTGCCAGCAGTGATGAGATAGGTTTAGCGGGAGGGAGCTCCTACAATGAGCAGTTCTTC
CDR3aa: CASSDEIGLAGGSSYNEQFF

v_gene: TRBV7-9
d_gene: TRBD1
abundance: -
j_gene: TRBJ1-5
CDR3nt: TGTGCCAGCAGCCAGTCCCGGGACAGGGCTGAGCATTTT
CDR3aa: CASSQSRDRAEHF

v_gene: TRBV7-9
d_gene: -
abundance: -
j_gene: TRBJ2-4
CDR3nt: TGTGCCAGCAGCCCCAGCCCCGGAGGGCGAAACATTCAGTACTTC
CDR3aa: CASSPSPGGRNIQYF

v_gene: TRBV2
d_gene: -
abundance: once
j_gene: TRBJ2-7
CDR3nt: TGTGCCAGCAGTTCTGACAGCGACGAGCAGTACTTC
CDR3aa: CASSSDSDEQYF

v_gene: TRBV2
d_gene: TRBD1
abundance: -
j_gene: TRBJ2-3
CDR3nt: TGTGCCAGCAGCTGGACAGGGACCAACCAAGGGTCCACAGATACGCAGTATTTT
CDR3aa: CASSWTGTNQGSTDTQYF

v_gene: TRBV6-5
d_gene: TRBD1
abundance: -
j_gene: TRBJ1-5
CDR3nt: TGTGCCAGCAAAAGGGACAGGGGGGACCAGCCCCAGCATTTT
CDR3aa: CASKRDRGDQPQHF

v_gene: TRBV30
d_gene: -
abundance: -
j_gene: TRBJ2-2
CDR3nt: TGTGCCTGTAAGGGGTGGACGAACACCGGGGAGCTGTTTTTT
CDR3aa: CACKGWTNTGELFF

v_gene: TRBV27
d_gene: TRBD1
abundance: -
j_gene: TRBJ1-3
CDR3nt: TGTGCCAGCAGTCTAAACAGGGGGCAAGGTGGAAACACCATATATTTT
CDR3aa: CASSLNRGQGGNTIYF

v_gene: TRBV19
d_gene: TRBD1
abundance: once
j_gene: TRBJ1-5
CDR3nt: TGTGCCAGAAGGACAGGCGAGGATCAGCCCCAGCATTTT
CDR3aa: CARRTGEDQPQHF

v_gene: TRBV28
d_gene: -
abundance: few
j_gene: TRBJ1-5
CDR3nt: TGTGCCAGCAAGATGACAGTTCTCAATCAGCCCCAGCATTTT
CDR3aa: CASKMTVLNQPQHF

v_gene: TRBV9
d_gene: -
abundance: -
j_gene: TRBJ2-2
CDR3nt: TGTGCCAGCAGCGTATTTCCGGCCGGGGAGCTGTTTTTT
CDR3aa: CASSVFPAGELFF

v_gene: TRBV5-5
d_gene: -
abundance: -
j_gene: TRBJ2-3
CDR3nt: TGTGCCAGCAGCCCCCTTAGTGTACAGTCTGTTACGCAGTATTTT
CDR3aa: CASSPLSVQSVTQYF

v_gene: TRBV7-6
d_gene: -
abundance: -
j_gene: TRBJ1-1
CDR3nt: TGTGCCAGCACCCCAGAGGACATAATGAACACTGAAGCTTTCTTT
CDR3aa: CASTPEDIMNTEAFF